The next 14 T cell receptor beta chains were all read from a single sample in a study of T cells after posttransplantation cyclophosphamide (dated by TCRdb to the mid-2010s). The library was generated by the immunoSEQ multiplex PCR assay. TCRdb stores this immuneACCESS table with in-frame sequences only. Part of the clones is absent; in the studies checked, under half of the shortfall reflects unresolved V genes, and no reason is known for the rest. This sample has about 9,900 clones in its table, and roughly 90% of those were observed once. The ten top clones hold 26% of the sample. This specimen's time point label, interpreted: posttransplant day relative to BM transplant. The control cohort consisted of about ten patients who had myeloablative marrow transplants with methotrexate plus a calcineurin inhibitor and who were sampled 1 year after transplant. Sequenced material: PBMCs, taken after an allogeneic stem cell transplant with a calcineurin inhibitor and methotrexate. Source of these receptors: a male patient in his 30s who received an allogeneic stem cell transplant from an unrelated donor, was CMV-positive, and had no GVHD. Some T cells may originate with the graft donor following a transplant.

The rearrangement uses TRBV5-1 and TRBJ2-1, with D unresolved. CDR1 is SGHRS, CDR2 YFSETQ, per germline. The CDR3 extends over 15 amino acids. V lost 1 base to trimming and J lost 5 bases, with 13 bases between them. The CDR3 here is CASSLRRRQDNEQFF. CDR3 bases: TGCGCCAGCAGCTTGCGCCGGCGCCAGGACAATGAGCAGTTCTTC.

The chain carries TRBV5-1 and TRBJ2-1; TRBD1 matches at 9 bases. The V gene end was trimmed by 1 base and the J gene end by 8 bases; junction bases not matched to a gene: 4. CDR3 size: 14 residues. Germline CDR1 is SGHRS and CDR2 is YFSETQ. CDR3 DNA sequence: TGCGCCAGCAGCTTGCAAGGGACAGGGTATGAGCAGTTCTTC. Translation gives CASSLQGTGYEQFF.

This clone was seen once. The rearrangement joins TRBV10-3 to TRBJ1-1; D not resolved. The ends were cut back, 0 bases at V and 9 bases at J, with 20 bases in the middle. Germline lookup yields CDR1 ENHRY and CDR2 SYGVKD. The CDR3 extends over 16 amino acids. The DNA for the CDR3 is TGTGCCATCAGTGAGTCCTCAATAGGTGACGGAGCGAAAGCTTTCTTT. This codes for CAISESSIGDGAKAFF.

The CDR3 sequence: CASSFDTDGYTF. CDR3 coding DNA: TGCGCCAGCAGCTTTGACACTGATGGCTACACCTTC. This sequence joins TRBV5-1 and TRBJ1-2; D is uncertain. Germline-derived CDR1 and CDR2 are SGHRS and YFSETQ. The CDR3 contains 12 residues. The V and J ends lost 2 bases and 6 bases respectively, with 8 bases between them.

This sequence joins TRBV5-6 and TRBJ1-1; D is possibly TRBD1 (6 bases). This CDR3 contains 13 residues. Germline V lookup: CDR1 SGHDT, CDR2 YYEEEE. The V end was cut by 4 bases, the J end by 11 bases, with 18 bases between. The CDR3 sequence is CASSIYRDSEAFF. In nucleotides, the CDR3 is TGTGCCAGCAGCATCTACAGGGATAGTGAGGCTTTCTTT.

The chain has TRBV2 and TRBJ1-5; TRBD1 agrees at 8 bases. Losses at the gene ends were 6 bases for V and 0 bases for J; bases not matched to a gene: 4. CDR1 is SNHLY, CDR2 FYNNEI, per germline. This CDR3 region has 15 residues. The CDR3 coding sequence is TGTGCCAGCAGCTTGGGACAGGTTAGCAATCAGCCCCAGCATTTT. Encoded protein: CASSLGQVSNQPQHF.

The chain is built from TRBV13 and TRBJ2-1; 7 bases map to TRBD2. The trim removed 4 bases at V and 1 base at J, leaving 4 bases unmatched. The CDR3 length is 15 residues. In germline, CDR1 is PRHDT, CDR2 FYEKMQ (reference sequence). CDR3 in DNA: TGTGCCAGCAGCTCCAGCGGGGAGTCCTACAATGAGCAGTTCTTC. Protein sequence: CASSSSGESYNEQFF.

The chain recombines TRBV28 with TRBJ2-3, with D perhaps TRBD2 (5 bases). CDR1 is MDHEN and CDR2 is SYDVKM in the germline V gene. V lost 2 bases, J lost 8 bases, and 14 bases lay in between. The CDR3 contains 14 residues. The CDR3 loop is CASSLGGLGFTQYF. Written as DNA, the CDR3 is TGTGCCAGCAGTTTAGGAGGATTGGGATTTACGCAGTATTTT.

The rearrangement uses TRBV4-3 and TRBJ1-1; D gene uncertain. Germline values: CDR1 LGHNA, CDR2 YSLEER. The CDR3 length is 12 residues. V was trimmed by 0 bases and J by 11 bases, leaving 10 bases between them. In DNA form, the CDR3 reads TGCGCCAGCAGCCAAGATCGGAGTAGGGCTTTCTTT. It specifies CASSQDRSRAFF.

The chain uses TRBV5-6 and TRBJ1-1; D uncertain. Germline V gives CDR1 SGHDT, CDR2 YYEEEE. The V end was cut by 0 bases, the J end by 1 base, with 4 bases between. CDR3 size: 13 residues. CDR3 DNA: TGTGCCAGCAGCTTGGCTTCGAACACTGAAGCTTTCTTT. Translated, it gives CASSLASNTEAFF.

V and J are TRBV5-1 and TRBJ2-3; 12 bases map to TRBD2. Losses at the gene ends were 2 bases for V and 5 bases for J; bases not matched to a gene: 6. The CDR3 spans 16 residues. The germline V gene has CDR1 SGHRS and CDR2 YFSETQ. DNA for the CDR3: TGCGCCAGCAGCTTCAGACTAGCGGGAGCTAAAGATACGCAGTATTTT. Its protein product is CASSFRLAGAKDTQYF.

As DNA, the CDR3 is TGTGCCAGCAGCTCTAGACTAGCGGGGAGCACAGATACGCAGTATTTT. It codes for CASSSRLAGSTDTQYF. The chain is built from TRBV7-2 and TRBJ2-3, with TRBD2 identical over 11 bases. The junction had 3 bases not matched to a gene; V was cut back by 4 bases and J by 0 bases. This CDR3 comprises 16 residues. Germline lookup yields CDR1 SGHTA and CDR2 FQGNSA.

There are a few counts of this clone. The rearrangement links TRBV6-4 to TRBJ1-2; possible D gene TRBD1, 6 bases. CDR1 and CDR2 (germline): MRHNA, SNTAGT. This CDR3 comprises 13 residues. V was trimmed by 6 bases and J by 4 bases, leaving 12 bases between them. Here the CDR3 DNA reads TGTGCCAGCAGCGACACAGGGTCCTATGGCTACACCTTC. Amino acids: CASSDTGSYGYTF.

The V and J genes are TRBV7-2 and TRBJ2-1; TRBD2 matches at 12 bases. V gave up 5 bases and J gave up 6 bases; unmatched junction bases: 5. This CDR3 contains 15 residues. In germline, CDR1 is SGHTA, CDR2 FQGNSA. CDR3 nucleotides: TGTGCCAGCAGCATCCAACTAGCGGGAGGCAATGAGCAGTTCTTC. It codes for CASSIQLAGGNEQFF.